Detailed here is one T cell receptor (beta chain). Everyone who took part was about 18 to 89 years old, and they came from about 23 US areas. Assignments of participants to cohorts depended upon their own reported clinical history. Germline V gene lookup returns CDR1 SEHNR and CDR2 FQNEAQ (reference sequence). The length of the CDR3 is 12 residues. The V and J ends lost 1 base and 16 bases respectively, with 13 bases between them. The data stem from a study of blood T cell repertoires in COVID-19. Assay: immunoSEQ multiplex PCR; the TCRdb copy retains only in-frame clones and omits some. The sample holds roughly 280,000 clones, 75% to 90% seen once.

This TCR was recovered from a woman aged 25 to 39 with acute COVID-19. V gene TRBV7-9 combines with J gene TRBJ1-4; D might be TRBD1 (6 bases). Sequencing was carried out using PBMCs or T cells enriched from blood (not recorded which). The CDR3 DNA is TGTGCCAGCAGCTTAGGTTCAACAGGGTGGTTTTTT. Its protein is CASSLGSTGWFF. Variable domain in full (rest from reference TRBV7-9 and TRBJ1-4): DTGVSQNPRHKITKRGQNVTFRCDPISEHNRLYWYRQTLGQGPEFLTYFQNEAQLEKSRLLSDRFSAERPKGSFSTLEIQRTEQGDSAMYLCASSLGSTGWFFGSGTQLSVL.